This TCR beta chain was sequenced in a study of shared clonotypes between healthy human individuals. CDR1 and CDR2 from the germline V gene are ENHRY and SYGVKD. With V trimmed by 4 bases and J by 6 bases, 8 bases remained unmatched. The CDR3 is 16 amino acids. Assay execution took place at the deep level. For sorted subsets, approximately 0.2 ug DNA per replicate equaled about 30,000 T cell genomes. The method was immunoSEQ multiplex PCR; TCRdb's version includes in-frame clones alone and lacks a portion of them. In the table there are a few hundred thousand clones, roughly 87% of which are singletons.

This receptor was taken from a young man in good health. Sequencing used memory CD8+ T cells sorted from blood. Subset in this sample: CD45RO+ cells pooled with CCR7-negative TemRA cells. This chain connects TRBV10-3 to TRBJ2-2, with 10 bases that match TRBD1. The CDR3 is CAISGDRTGGPGELFF. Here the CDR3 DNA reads TGTGCCATCAGTGGGGACCGGACAGGGGGTCCCGGGGAGCTGTTTTTT.